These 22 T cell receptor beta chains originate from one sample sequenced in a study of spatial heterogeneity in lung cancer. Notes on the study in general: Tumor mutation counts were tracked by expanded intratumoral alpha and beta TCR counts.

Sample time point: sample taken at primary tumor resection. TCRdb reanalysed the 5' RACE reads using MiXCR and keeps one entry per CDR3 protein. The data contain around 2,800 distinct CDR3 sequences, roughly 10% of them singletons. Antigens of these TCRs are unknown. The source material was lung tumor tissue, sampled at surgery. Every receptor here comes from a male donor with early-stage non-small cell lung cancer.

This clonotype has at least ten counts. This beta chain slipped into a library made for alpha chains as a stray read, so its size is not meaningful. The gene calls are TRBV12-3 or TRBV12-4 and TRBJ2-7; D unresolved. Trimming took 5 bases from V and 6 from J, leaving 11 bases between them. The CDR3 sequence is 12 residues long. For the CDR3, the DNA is TGTGCCAGCAGTCAACAATATCCCGAGCAGTACTTC. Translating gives CASSQQYPEQYF.

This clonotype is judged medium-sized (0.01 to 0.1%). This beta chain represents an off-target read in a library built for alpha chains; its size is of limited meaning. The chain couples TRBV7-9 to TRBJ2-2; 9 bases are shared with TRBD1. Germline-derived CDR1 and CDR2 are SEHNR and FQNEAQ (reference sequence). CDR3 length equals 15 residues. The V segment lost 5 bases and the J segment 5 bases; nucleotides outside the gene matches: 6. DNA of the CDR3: TGTGCCAGCAGCACGGGACAGGGTTTGACCGGGGAGCTGTTTTTT. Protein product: CASSTGQGLTGELFF.

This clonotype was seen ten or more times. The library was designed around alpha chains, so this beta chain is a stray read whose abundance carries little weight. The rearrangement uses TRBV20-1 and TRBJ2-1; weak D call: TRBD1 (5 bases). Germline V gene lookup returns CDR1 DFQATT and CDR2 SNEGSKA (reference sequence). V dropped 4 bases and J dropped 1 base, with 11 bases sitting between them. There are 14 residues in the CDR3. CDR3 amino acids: CSAKDTRSYNEQFF. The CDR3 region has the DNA TGCAGTGCTAAGGACACGAGGTCCTACAATGAGCAGTTCTTC.

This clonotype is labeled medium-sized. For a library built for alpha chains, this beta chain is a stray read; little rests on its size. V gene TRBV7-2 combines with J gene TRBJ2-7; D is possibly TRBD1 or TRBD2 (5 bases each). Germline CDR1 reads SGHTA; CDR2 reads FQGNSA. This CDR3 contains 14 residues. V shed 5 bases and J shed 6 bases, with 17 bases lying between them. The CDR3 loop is CASSRGTARGEQYF. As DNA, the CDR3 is TGTGCCAGCAGCCGTGGGACGGCTCGGGGCGAGCAGTACTTC.

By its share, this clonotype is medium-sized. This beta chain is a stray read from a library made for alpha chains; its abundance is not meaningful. The CDR3 DNA sequence: TGCAGTGCTAGTTGGGAAGGGCAGCCCCAGCATTTT. This gives the protein CSASWEGQPQHF. This rearrangement joins TRBV20-1 to TRBJ1-5; D remains ambiguous. The length of the CDR3 is 12 residues. The V gene's germline CDR1 is DFQATT and CDR2 SNEGSKA (reference sequence). V dropped 3 bases and J dropped 7 bases, with 10 bases sitting between them.

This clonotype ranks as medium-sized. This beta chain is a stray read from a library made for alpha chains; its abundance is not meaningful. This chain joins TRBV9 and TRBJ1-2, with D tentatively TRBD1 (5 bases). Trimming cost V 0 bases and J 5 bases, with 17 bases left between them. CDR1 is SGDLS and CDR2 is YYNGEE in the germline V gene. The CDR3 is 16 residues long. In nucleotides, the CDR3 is TGTGCCAGCAGCGTAGATCAGGGCCAGTCCGGGTATGGCTACACCTTC. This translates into CASSVDQGQSGYGYTF.

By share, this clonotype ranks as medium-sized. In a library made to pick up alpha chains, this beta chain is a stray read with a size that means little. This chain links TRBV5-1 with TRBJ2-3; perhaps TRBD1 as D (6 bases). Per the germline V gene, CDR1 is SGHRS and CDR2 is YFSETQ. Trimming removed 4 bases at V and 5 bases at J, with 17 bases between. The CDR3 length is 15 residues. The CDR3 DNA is TGCGCCAGCAGCACGGGACACCCCTTGGGAGATACGCAGTATTTT. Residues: CASSTGHPLGDTQYF.

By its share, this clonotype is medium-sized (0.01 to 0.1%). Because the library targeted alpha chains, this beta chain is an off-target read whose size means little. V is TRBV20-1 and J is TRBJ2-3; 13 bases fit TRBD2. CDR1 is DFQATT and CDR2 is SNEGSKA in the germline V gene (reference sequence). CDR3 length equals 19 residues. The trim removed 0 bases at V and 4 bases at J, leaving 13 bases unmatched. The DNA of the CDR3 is TGCAGTGCTAGAGACCCTACTAGCGGGAGGGCCCGGTTCGCAGATACGCAGTATTTT. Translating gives CSARDPTSGRARFADTQYF.

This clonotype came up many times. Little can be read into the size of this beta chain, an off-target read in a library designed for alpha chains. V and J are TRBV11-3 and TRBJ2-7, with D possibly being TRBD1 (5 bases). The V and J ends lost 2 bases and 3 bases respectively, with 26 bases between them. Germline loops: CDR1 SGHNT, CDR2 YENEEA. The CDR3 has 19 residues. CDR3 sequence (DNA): TGTGCCAGCAGCTTAAACCCCTGGTGGCAGGGTATCTCCTACTACGAGCAGTACTTC. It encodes CASSLNPWWQGISYYEQYF.

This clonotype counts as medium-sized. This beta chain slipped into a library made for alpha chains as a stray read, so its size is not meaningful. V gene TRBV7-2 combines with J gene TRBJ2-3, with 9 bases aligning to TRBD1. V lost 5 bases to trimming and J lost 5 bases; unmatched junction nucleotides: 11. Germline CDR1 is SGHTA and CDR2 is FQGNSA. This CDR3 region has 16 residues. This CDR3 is CASSKGGTGLKDTQYF. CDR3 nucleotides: TGTGCCAGCAGCAAAGGGGGGACAGGGCTCAAAGATACGCAGTATTTT.

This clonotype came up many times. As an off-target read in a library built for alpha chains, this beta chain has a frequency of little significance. The CDR3 loop reads CATSDPLTSSYEQYF. CDR3 coding DNA: TGTGCCACCAGTGATCCCCTGACTAGCTCCTACGAGCAGTACTTC. V is TRBV24-1 and J is TRBJ2-7; weak D call: TRBD2 (6 bases). Trimming took 3 bases from V and 0 from J, leaving 11 bases between them. Looked up from germline, CDR1 is KGHDR and CDR2 is SFDVKD. This CDR3 is built from 15 residues.

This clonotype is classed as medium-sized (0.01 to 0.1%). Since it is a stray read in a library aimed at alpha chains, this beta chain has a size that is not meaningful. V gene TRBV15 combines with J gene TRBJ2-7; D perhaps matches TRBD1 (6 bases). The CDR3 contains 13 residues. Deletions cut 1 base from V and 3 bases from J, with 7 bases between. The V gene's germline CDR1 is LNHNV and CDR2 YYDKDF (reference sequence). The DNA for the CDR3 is TGTGCCACCAGCAGAGTGGACAGCTACGAGCAGTACTTC. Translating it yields CATSRVDSYEQYF.

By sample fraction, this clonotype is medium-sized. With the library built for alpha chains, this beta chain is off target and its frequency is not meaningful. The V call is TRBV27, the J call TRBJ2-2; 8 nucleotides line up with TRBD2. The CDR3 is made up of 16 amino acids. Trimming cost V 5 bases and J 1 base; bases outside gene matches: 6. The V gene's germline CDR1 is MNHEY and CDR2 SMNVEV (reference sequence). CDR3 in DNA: TGTGCCAGCAGTCCTATAGCGGGATTGAACACCGGGGAGCTGTTTTTT. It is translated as CASSPIAGLNTGELFF.

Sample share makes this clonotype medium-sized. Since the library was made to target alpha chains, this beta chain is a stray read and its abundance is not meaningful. The chain's CDR3 is CASSLVQLADTQYF. The CDR3 DNA reads as TGCGCCAGCAGCTTGGTCCAGTTAGCAGATACGCAGTATTTT. This chain links TRBV5-1 with TRBJ2-3; D gene ambiguous. Trimming removed 0 bases from V and 4 bases from J, with 9 bases in between. The CDR3 covers 14 residues. Germline V gives CDR1 SGHRS, CDR2 YFSETQ.

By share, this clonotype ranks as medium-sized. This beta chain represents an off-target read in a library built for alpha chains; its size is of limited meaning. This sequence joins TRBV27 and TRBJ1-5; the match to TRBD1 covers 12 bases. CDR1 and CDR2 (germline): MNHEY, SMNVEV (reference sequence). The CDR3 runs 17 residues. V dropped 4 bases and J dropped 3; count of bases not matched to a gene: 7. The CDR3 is CASSSWGTGGSNQPQHF. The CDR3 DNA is TGTGCCAGCAGTTCTTGGGGGACAGGGGGCTCCAATCAGCCCCAGCATTTT.

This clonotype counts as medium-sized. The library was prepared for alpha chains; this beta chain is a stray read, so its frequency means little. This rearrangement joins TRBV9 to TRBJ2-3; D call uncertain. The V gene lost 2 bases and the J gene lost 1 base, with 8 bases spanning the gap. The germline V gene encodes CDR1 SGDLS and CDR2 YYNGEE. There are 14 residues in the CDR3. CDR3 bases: TGTGCCAGCAGCGTCAGTGGTGGCACAGATACGCAGTATTTT. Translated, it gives CASSVSGGTDTQYF.

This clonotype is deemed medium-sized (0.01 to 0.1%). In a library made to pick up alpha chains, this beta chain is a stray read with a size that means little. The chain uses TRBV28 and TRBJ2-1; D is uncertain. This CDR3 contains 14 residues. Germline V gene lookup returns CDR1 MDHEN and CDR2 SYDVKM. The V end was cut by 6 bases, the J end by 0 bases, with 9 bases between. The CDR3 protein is CASRKLGSYNEQFF. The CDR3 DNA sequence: TGTGCCAGCAGAAAACTGGGCTCCTACAATGAGCAGTTCTTC.

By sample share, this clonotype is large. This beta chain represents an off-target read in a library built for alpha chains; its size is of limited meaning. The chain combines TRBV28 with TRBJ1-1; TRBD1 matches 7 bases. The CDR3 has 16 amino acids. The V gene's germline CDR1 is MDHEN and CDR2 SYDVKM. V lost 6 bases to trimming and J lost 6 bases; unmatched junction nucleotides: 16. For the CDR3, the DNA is TGTGCCAGCAGCCTGGGGGACAGACCTTTTGGGGCTGAAGCTTTCTTT. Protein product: CASSLGDRPFGAEAFF.

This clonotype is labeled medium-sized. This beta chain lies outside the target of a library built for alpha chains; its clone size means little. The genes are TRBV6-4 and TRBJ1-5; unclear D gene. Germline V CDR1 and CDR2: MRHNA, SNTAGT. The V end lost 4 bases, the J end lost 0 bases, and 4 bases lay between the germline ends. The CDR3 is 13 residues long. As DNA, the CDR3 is TGTGCCAGCAGTGTGGATAGCAATCAGCCCCAGCATTTT. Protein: CASSVDSNQPQHF.

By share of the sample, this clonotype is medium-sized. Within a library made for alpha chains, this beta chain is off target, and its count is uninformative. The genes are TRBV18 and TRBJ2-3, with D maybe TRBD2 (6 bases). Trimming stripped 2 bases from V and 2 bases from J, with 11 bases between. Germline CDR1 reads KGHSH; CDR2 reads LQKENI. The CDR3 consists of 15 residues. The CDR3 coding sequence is TGTGCCAGCTCACCAATGGGACTCAACACAGATACGCAGTATTTT. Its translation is CASSPMGLNTDTQYF.

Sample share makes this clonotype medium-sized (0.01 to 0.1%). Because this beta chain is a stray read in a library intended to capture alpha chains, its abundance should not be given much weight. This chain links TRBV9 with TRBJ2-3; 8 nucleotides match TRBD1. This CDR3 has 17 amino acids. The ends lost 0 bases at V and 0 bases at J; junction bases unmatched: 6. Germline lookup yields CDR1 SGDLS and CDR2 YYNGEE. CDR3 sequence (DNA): TGTGCCAGCAGCGTAGTCTCGCAGGGGGCAAGCACAGATACGCAGTATTTT. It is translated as CASSVVSQGASTDTQYF.

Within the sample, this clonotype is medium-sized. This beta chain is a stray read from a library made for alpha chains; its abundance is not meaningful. This CDR3 is CSARDGSRDSNQPQHF. DNA of the CDR3: TGCAGTGCTAGAGATGGCTCCAGGGATAGCAATCAGCCCCAGCATTTT. V gene TRBV20-1 combines with J gene TRBJ1-5; D is possibly TRBD1 (5 bases). This CDR3 spans 16 amino acids. Germline-derived CDR1 and CDR2 are DFQATT and SNEGSKA (reference sequence). V was cut by 0 bases and J by 0 bases, with 12 bases left in between.